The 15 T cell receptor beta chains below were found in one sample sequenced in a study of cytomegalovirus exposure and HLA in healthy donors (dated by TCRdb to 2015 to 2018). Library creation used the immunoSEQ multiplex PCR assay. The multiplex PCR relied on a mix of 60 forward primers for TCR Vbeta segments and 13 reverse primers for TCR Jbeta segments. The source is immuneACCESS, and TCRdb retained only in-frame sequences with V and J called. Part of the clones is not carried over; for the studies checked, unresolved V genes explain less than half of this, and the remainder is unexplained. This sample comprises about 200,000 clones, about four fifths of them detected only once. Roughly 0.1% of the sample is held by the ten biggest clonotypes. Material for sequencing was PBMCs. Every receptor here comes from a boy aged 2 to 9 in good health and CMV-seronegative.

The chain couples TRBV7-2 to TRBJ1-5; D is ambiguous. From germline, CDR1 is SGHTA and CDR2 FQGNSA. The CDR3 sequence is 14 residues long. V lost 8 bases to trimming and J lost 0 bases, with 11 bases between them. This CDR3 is CASGPPYSNQPQHF. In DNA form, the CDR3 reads TGTGCCAGCGGCCCTCCTTATAGCAATCAGCCCCAGCATTTT.

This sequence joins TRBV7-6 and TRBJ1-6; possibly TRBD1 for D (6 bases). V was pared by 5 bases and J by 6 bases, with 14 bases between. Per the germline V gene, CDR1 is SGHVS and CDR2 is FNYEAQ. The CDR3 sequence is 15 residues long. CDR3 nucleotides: TGTGCCAGCAGCACAGGGACGGCGACTAATTCACCCCTCCACTTT. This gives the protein CASSTGTATNSPLHF.

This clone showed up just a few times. CDR3 region: CASSTRLGYEQYF. For the CDR3, the DNA is TGCGCCAGCAGCACGCGACTAGGCTACGAGCAGTACTTC. V gene TRBV5-1 combines with J gene TRBJ2-7; TRBD2 might be the D (6 bases). This CDR3 contains 13 residues. The germline gives CDR1 SGHRS, CDR2 YFSETQ. V gave up 4 bases and J gave up 3 bases, with 11 bases separating them.

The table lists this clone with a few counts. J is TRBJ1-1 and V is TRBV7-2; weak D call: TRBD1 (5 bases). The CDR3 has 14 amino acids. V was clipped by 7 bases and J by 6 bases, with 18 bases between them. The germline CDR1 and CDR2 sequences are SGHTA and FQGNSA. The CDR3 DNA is TGTGCCAGCACCCTCCCGGGGGGTAGGGCTGAAGCTTTCTTT. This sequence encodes CASTLPGGRAEAFF.

The CDR3 DNA follows: TGTGCCAGCTCCCCCAAACTGGACACTGAAGCTTTCTTT. This codes for CASSPKLDTEAFF. The chain joins TRBV18 to TRBJ1-1, with no clear D. This CDR3 contains 13 residues. Germline CDR1 and CDR2: KGHSH and LQKENI. Between the trimmed V and J ends, which lost 6 bases and 3 bases, there was a span of 11 bases.

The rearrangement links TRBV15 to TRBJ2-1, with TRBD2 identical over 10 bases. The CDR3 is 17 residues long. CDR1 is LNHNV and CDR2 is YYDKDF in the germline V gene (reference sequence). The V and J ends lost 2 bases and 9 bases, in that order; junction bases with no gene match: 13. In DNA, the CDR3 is TGTGCCACCAGCAGATTCGCTAGCGGGGGCAACCTGGGTGAGCAGTTCTTC. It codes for CATSRFASGGNLGEQFF.

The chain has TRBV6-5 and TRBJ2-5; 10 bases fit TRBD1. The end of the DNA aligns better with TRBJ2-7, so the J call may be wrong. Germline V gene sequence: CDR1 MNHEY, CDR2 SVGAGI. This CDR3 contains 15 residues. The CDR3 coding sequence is TGTGCCAGCAGAGGCCGGGACAGGGGAGGATACGAGCAGTACTTC. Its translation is CASRGRDRGGYEQYF.

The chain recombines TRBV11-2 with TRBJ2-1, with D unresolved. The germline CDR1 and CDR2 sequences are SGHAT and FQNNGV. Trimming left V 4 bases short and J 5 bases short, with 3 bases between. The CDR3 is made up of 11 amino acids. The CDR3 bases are TGTGCCAGCAGCTCAAACAATGAGCAGTTCTTC. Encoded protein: CASSSNNEQFF.

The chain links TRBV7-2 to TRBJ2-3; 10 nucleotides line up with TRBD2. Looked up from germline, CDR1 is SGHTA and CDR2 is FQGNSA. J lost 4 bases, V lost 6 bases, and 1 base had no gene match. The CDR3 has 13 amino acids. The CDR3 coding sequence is TGTGCCAGCAGACTAGCGGGGTCAGATACGCAGTATTTT. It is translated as CASRLAGSDTQYF. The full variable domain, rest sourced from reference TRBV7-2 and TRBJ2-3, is GAGVSQSPSNKVTEKGKDVELRCDPISGHTALYWYRQSLGQGLEFLIYFQGNSAPDKSGLPSDRFSAERTGGSVSTLTIQRTQQEDSAVYLCASRLAGSDTQYFGPGTRLTVL.

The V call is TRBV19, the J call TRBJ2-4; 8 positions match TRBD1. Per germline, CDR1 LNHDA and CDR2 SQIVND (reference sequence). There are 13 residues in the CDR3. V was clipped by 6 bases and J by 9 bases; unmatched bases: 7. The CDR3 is CASRGQGRGIQYF. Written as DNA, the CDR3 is TGTGCCAGTAGAGGACAGGGTCGCGGCATTCAGTACTTC. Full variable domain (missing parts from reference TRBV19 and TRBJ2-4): DGGITQSPKYLFRKEGQNVTLSCEQNLNHDAMYWYRQDPGQGLRLIYYSQIVNDFQKGDIAEGYSVSREKKESFPLTVTSAQKNPTAFYLCASRGQGRGIQYFGAGTRLSVL.

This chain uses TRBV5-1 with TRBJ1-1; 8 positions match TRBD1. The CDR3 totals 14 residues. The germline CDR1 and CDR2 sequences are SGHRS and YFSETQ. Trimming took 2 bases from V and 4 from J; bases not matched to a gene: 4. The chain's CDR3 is CASSFQGAGTEAFF. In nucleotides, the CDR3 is TGCGCCAGCAGCTTTCAGGGGGCGGGCACTGAAGCTTTCTTT. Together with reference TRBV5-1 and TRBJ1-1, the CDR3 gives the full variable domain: KAGVTQTPRYLIKTRGQQVTLSCSPISGHRSVSWYQQTPGQGLQFLFEYFSETQRNKGNFPGRFSGRQFSNSRSEMNVSTLELGDSALYLCASSFQGAGTEAFFGQGTRLTVV.

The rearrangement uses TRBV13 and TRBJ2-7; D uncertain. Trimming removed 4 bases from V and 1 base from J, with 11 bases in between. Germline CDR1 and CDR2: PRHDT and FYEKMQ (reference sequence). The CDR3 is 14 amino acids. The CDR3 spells CASSSPMRSYEQYF. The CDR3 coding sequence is TGTGCCAGCAGCTCCCCGATGCGGTCCTACGAGCAGTACTTC.

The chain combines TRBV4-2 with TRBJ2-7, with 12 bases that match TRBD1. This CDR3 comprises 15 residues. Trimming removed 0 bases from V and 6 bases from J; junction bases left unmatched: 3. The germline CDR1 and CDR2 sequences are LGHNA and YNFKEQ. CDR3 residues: CASSQEGQGAGEQYF. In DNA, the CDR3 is TGTGCCAGCAGCCAAGAGGGACAGGGGGCCGGCGAGCAGTACTTC.

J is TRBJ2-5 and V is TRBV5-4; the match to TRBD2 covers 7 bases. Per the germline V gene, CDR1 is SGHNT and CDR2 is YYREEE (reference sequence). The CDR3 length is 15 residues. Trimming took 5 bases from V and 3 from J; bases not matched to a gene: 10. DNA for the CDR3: TGTGCCAGCAGTCTCGGCAGCGGGGCCAAAGAGACCCAGTACTTC. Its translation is CASSLGSGAKETQYF. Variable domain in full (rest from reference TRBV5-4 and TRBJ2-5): ETGVTQSPTHLIKTRGQQVTLRCSSQSGHNTVSWYQQALGQGPQFIFQYYREEENGRGNFPPRFSGLQFPNYSSELNVNALELDDSALYLCASSLGSGAKETQYFGPGTRLLVL.

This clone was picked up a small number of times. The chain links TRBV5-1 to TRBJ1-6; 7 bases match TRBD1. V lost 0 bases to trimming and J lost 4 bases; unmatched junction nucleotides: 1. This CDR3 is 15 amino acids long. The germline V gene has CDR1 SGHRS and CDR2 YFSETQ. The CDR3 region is CASSLEQGYNSPLHF. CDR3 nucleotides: TGCGCCAGCAGCTTGGAACAGGGGTATAATTCACCCCTCCACTTT.